The TCR beta chain described here comes from a study of technical replicates of blood from four donors. Measured with immunoSEQ multiplex PCR; TCRdb has only the in-frame clones, and not every one. Found here are more than 70,000 clones, about 91% of them singletons; the top ten hold around 0.27%. After removal of 3 bases from V and 4 bases from J, the junction contained 9 bases not matched to a gene. The length of the CDR3 is 17 residues. The germline gives CDR1 LNHDA, CDR2 SQIVND (reference sequence). This clone came up once. The sequence was collected from a human donor in good health. The sequenced sample consisted of T cells isolated from PBMCs. V and J are TRBV19 and TRBJ2-3, with 11 bases lining up with TRBD2. The CDR3 is CASSMNIAGGLADTQYF. The DNA for the CDR3 is TGTGCCAGTAGTATGAATATAGCGGGGGGGCTGGCAGATACGCAGTATTTT.